This is a list of T cell receptor beta chains from one sample in a study of T-cell reconstitution after alpha-beta-depleted transplantation in children. TCRdb reanalysed the PCR reads using MiXCR and keeps one entry per CDR3 protein. The sample lists about 460,000 distinct CDR3 sequences, roughly 10% occurring once. The sample was PBMCs, taken before TCRalphabeta/CD19-depleted stem cell transplant. These receptors originate from a child aged 2-9 years with inherited bone marrow failure, due to receive a stem cell transplant. Both conserved end residues are part of each CDR3. Fields, in order: CDR3 protein, CDR3 DNA, clone size, D gene, J gene, V gene. The D gene is left open where the match is weak. Expanded clones are given a class, and other clones once, few, many or no size at all.

CDR3 protein: CASSLTLATYNEQFF
CDR3 DNA: TGTGCCAGCAGCTTGACCCTAGCGACCTACAATGAGCAGTTCTTC
clone size: few
D gene: -
J gene: TRBJ2-1
V gene: TRBV7-9

CDR3 protein: CASSPQGSQETQYF
CDR3 DNA: TGTGCCAGCAGCCCGCAGGGATCCCAAGAGACCCAGTACTTC
clone size: many
D gene: -
J gene: TRBJ2-5
V gene: TRBV18

CDR3 protein: CASSLWASIGETQYF
CDR3 DNA: TGTGCCAGCAGTTTATGGGCATCCATAGGGGAGACCCAGTACTTC
clone size: many
D gene: -
J gene: TRBJ2-5
V gene: TRBV27

CDR3 protein: CASSLPVRASAISSYNEQFF
CDR3 DNA: TGTGCCAGCAGCTTACCGGTTCGGGCTAGCGCCATCAGCTCCTACAATGAGCAGTTCTTC
clone size: many
D gene: -
J gene: TRBJ2-1
V gene: TRBV7-2

CDR3 protein: CASSQGMGLAGGDEQFF
CDR3 DNA: TGTGCCAGCAGCCAAGGGATGGGACTAGCGGGAGGCGATGAGCAGTTCTTC
clone size: -
D gene: TRBD2
J gene: TRBJ2-1
V gene: TRBV4-2

CDR3 protein: CAWTGANVLTF
CDR3 DNA: TGTGCCTGGACCGGGGCCAACGTCCTGACTTTC
clone size: few
D gene: -
J gene: TRBJ2-6
V gene: TRBV30

CDR3 protein: CASSYAVAGYDEQYF
CDR3 DNA: TGTGCCAGCAGTTACGCGGTAGCGGGGTACGACGAGCAGTACTTC
clone size: -
D gene: TRBD2
J gene: TRBJ2-7
V gene: TRBV6-2/TRBV6-3

CDR3 protein: CASSPGGRTEAFF
CDR3 DNA: TGTGCCAGCAGTCCAGGGGGACGCACTGAAGCTTTCTTT
clone size: -
D gene: TRBD1
J gene: TRBJ1-1
V gene: TRBV7-9

CDR3 protein: CASSEQGAASQETQYF
CDR3 DNA: TGTGCCAGCAGTGAACAGGGGGCGGCAAGCCAAGAGACCCAGTACTTC
clone size: many
D gene: TRBD1
J gene: TRBJ2-5
V gene: TRBV2

CDR3 protein: CASSQDLPSGVQETQYF
CDR3 DNA: TGCGCCAGCAGCCAAGATCTCCCTAGCGGGGTACAAGAGACCCAGTACTTC
clone size: many
D gene: TRBD2
J gene: TRBJ2-5
V gene: TRBV4-1

CDR3 protein: CAISELPGQGRNYGYTF
CDR3 DNA: TGTGCCATCAGTGAACTCCCGGGACAGGGGAGGAACTATGGCTACACCTTC
clone size: many
D gene: TRBD1
J gene: TRBJ1-2
V gene: TRBV10-3

CDR3 protein: CATSSTLDNEQFF
CDR3 DNA: TGTGCCACCAGCTCAACCTTGGACAATGAGCAGTTCTTC
clone size: many
D gene: -
J gene: TRBJ2-1
V gene: TRBV24-1

CDR3 protein: CASSYSLGYEQYF
CDR3 DNA: TGTGCCAGCAGTTACTCTCTAGGCTACGAGCAGTACTTC
clone size: many
D gene: -
J gene: TRBJ2-7
V gene: TRBV6-5

CDR3 protein: CASSHWTGANTQYF
CDR3 DNA: TGCGCCAGCAGCCACTGGACAGGGGCTAATACGCAGTATTTT
clone size: many
D gene: TRBD1
J gene: TRBJ2-3
V gene: TRBV5-1

CDR3 protein: CASSLSRRNNYGYTF
CDR3 DNA: TGCGCCAGCAGCTTGTCTAGACGGAATAACTATGGCTACACCTTC
clone size: many
D gene: -
J gene: TRBJ1-2
V gene: TRBV5-1

CDR3 protein: CASSPRPQGEQFF
CDR3 DNA: TGTGCCAGCAGCCCCCGGCCACAGGGTGAGCAGTTCTTC
clone size: many
D gene: -
J gene: TRBJ2-1
V gene: TRBV7-6

CDR3 protein: CATSRDPGETQYF
CDR3 DNA: TGTGCCACCAGCAGAGATCCGGGAGAGACCCAGTACTTC
clone size: few
D gene: -
J gene: TRBJ2-5
V gene: TRBV15

CDR3 protein: CSVWSGNTIYF
CDR3 DNA: TGCAGCGTGTGGTCTGGAAACACCATATATTTT
clone size: -
D gene: -
J gene: TRBJ1-3
V gene: TRBV29-1

CDR3 protein: CSVSKGANTEAFF
CDR3 DNA: TGCAGCGTTAGCAAAGGGGCGAACACTGAAGCTTTCTTT
clone size: many
D gene: -
J gene: TRBJ1-1
V gene: TRBV29-1

CDR3 protein: CASSQESITDTQYF
CDR3 DNA: TGCGCCAGCAGCCAAGAATCGATCACAGATACGCAGTATTTT
clone size: many
D gene: -
J gene: TRBJ2-3
V gene: TRBV4-1

CDR3 protein: CASSLGSVSYNEQFF
CDR3 DNA: TGTGCCAGCAGCTTAGGGTCAGTGAGCTACAATGAGCAGTTCTTC
clone size: many
D gene: -
J gene: TRBJ2-1
V gene: TRBV7-2

CDR3 protein: CAWTTWRDSNYGYTF
CDR3 DNA: TGTGCCTGGACGACCTGGAGGGACTCTAACTATGGCTACACCTTC
clone size: -
D gene: -
J gene: TRBJ1-2
V gene: TRBV30

CDR3 protein: CATSDLGLAGGFRQFF
CDR3 DNA: TGTGCCACCAGTGACCTTGGACTAGCGGGAGGTTTCCGGCAGTTCTTC
clone size: many
D gene: TRBD2
J gene: TRBJ2-1
V gene: TRBV24-1

CDR3 protein: CSAGGGLAAYNEQFF
CDR3 DNA: TGCAGTGCCGGCGGAGGGCTAGCGGCCTACAATGAGCAGTTCTTC
clone size: few
D gene: TRBD2
J gene: TRBJ2-1
V gene: TRBV20-1

CDR3 protein: CSVVGSQETQYF
CDR3 DNA: TGCAGCGTTGTGGGCTCCCAAGAGACCCAGTACTTC
clone size: many
D gene: -
J gene: TRBJ2-5
V gene: TRBV29-1

CDR3 protein: CASSLYQGGYEQYF
CDR3 DNA: TGTGCCAGCAGTTTATACCAGGGGGGTTACGAGCAGTACTTC
clone size: many
D gene: -
J gene: TRBJ2-7
V gene: TRBV27

CDR3 protein: CASSGYLGLHEQYF
CDR3 DNA: TGTGCCAGCAGCGGATACCTCGGGCTGCACGAGCAGTACTTC
clone size: many
D gene: -
J gene: TRBJ2-7
V gene: TRBV9

CDR3 protein: CASSFSPRGSPHEQFF
CDR3 DNA: TGTGCCAGCAGCTTTTCGCCTCGCGGGAGTCCTCATGAGCAGTTCTTC
clone size: few
D gene: TRBD2
J gene: TRBJ2-1
V gene: TRBV5-5

CDR3 protein: CASSLGLQGFSSYNDQFF
CDR3 DNA: TGCGCCAGCAGCTTGGGGTTACAGGGGTTTAGCTCCTACAATGACCAGTTCTTC
clone size: -
D gene: TRBD1
J gene: TRBJ2-1
V gene: TRBV5-1

CDR3 protein: CASSLIPTANTEAFF
CDR3 DNA: TGCGCCAGCAGCCTAATACCGACGGCAAACACTGAAGCTTTCTTT
clone size: many
D gene: -
J gene: TRBJ1-1
V gene: TRBV5-1

CDR3 protein: CATSRDSFQPQHF
CDR3 DNA: TGTGCCACCAGCAGAGACTCGTTCCAGCCCCAGCATTTT
clone size: many
D gene: -
J gene: TRBJ1-5
V gene: TRBV15

CDR3 protein: CASSPGGGSYEQYF
CDR3 DNA: TGCGCCAGCAGCCCCGGCGGGGGGAGCTACGAGCAGTACTTC
clone size: many
D gene: TRBD2
J gene: TRBJ2-7
V gene: TRBV4-3

CDR3 protein: CASCRDSSYNEQFF
CDR3 DNA: TGTGCCAGCTGTCGGGATTCCTCCTACAATGAGCAGTTCTTC
clone size: many
D gene: -
J gene: TRBJ2-1
V gene: TRBV7-2

CDR3 protein: CASSAGASNEKLFF
CDR3 DNA: TGTGCCAGCAGCGCGGGCGCTTCTAATGAAAAACTGTTTTTT
clone size: many
D gene: -
J gene: TRBJ1-4
V gene: TRBV9

CDR3 protein: CASSLLRERDEQYF
CDR3 DNA: TGTGCCAGCAGTTTGTTGCGGGAGAGGGACGAGCAGTACTTC
clone size: -
D gene: TRBD2
J gene: TRBJ2-7
V gene: TRBV12-3/TRBV12-4

CDR3 protein: CASSAGTDNSPLHF
CDR3 DNA: TGTGCCAGCAGCGCCGGGACGGATAATTCACCCCTCCACTTT
clone size: many
D gene: -
J gene: TRBJ1-6
V gene: TRBV7-9

CDR3 protein: CSVDGQRIQETQYF
CDR3 DNA: TGCAGCGTTGATGGACAGAGGATCCAAGAGACCCAGTACTTC
clone size: many
D gene: -
J gene: TRBJ2-5
V gene: TRBV29-1

CDR3 protein: CSAKYSGGAGELFF
CDR3 DNA: TGCAGTGCTAAATATAGCGGGGGGGCCGGGGAGCTGTTTTTT
clone size: many
D gene: TRBD2
J gene: TRBJ2-2
V gene: TRBV20-1

CDR3 protein: CSARRDLSRGSYEQYF
CDR3 DNA: TGCAGTGCTAGAAGGGACCTTTCTAGAGGATCCTACGAGCAGTACTTC
clone size: many
D gene: -
J gene: TRBJ2-7
V gene: TRBV20-1

CDR3 protein: CSVRDGTTLYNEQFF
CDR3 DNA: TGCAGCGTTCGCGACGGGACTACCCTTTACAATGAGCAGTTCTTC
clone size: many
D gene: TRBD2
J gene: TRBJ2-1
V gene: TRBV29-1

CDR3 protein: CASSILRDSPLEYEQYF
CDR3 DNA: TGTGCCAGCAGCATCCTAAGGGACAGCCCTTTAGAGTACGAGCAGTACTTC
clone size: -
D gene: TRBD1
J gene: TRBJ2-7
V gene: TRBV13

CDR3 protein: CASSVGQGGGAFF
CDR3 DNA: TGTGCCAGCAGTGTAGGACAGGGTGGTGGAGCTTTCTTT
clone size: many
D gene: TRBD1
J gene: TRBJ1-1
V gene: TRBV27

CDR3 protein: CASSLGLRGREQSYNEQFF
CDR3 DNA: TGTGCCAGCAGCTTAGGGTTACGCGGGAGGGAACAGTCCTACAATGAGCAGTTCTTC
clone size: many
D gene: TRBD2
J gene: TRBJ2-1
V gene: TRBV7-8

CDR3 protein: CASKDRAAYEQYF
CDR3 DNA: TGCGCCAGCAAAGACAGGGCCGCCTACGAGCAGTACTTC
clone size: many
D gene: TRBD1
J gene: TRBJ2-7
V gene: TRBV5-1

CDR3 protein: CASSLGLLARDEQYF
CDR3 DNA: TGCGCCAGCAGCTTGGGGCTACTAGCGAGAGACGAGCAGTACTTC
clone size: many
D gene: TRBD2
J gene: TRBJ2-7
V gene: TRBV5-1

CDR3 protein: CASSQDSGIGEQFF
CDR3 DNA: TGCGCCAGCAGCCAAGACAGCGGGATTGGTGAGCAGTTCTTC
clone size: few
D gene: TRBD2
J gene: TRBJ2-1
V gene: TRBV4-3

CDR3 protein: CASSVAPGGETQYF
CDR3 DNA: TGTGCCAGCAGCGTAGCGCCAGGGGGAGAGACCCAGTACTTC
clone size: many
D gene: TRBD1
J gene: TRBJ2-5
V gene: TRBV9

CDR3 protein: CASSQDLLYEQYF
CDR3 DNA: TGCGCCAGCAGCCAAGACCTTCTGTACGAGCAGTACTTC
clone size: many
D gene: -
J gene: TRBJ2-7
V gene: TRBV4-3

CDR3 protein: CASSWDNSPLHF
CDR3 DNA: TGCGCCAGCAGCTGGGACAATTCACCCCTCCACTTT
clone size: many
D gene: -
J gene: TRBJ1-6
V gene: TRBV4-3

CDR3 protein: CSAILRDFSYEQYF
CDR3 DNA: TGCAGTGCTATCCTCCGGGACTTCTCCTACGAGCAGTACTTC
clone size: many
D gene: -
J gene: TRBJ2-7
V gene: TRBV20-1

CDR3 protein: CASSEPERELGQYF
CDR3 DNA: TGTGCCAGCAGTGAACCTGAAAGGGAACTCGGCCAGTACTTC
clone size: many
D gene: -
J gene: TRBJ2-4
V gene: TRBV6-1